This T cell receptor (beta chain) was identified during a study of T cell repertoires in cytomegalovirus infection. Overall study: Public TCR beta signatures provided an indication of both CMV infection and a matching HLA type.

General study points: Pooled public TCR beta family frequency picked out CMV carriers with the relevant HLA. Within the response measured ex vivo, HLA-C-restricted CMV-specific TCR beta clonotypes were dominant.

Of note for this clonotype: What it binds is not known.

Germline V gene data show CDR1 as SQVTM and CDR2 as ANQGSEA. V shed 5 bases and J 0 bases; nucleotides not matched to a gene: 5. This CDR3 is built from 14 residues. TCRdb itself ran the reads through MiXCR, one entry per CDR3 protein. The data contain just over 300,000 distinct CDR3 sequences, roughly 16% of them singletons. The sequence came from a human donor in good health (CMV status not recorded). Some clones in this sample may be carry-over from other donors' samples. The chain has TRBV29-1 and TRBJ1-1; TRBD1 aligns across 8 bases. The specimen was PBMCs. The DNA of the CDR3 is TGCAGCGTTACGACAGGGGCAATGAACACTGAAGCTTTCTTT. Residues: CSVTTGAMNTEAFF.